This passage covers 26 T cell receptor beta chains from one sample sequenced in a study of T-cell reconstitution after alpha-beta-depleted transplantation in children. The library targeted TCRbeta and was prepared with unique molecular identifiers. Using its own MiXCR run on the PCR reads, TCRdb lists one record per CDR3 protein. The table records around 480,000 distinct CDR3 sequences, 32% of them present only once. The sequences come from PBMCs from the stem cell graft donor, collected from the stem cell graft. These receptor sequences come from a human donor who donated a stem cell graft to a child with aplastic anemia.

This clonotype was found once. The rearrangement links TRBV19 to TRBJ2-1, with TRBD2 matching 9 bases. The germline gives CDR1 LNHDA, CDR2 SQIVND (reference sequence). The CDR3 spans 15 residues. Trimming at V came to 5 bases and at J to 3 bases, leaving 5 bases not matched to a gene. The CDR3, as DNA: TGTGCCAGTAGTTTAGCGGGAGAGGTCTACAATGAGCAGTTCTTC. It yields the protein CASSLAGEVYNEQFF.

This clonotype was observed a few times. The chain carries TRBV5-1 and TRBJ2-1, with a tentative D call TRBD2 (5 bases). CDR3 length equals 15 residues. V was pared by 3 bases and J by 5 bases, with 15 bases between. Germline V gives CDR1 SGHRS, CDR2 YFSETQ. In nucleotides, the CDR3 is TGCGCCAGCAGCTCGGGAATTACTACCGACAATGAGCAGTTCTTC. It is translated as CASSSGITTDNEQFF.

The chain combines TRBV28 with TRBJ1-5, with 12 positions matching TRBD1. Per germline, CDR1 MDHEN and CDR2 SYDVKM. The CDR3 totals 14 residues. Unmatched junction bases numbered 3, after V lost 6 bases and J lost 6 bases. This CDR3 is CASSGTGGGQPQHF. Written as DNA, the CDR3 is TGTGCCAGCAGCGGGACAGGGGGCGGTCAGCCCCAGCATTTT. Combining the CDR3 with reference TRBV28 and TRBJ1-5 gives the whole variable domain DVKVTQSSRYLVKRTGEKVFLECVQDMDHENMFWYRQDPGLGLRLIYFSYDVKMKEKGDIPEGYSVSREKKERFSLILESASTNQTSMYLCASSGTGGGQPQHFGDGTRLSIL.

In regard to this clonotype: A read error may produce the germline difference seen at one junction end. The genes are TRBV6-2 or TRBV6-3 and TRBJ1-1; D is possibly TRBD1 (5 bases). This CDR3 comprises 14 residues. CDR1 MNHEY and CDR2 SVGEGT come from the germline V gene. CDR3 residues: CASTLTASNTEAFF. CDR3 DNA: TGTGCCAGTACCCTGACAGCCTCGAACACTGAAGCCTTCTTT.

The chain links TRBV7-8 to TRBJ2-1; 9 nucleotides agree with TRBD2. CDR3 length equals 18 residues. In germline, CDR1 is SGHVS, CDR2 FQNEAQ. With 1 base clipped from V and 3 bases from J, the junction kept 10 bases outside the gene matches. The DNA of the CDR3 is TGTGCCAGCAGCTTAGTCGCGGGAGGGCCTCTAGGCTACAATGAGCAGTTCTTC. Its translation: CASSLVAGGPLGYNEQFF.

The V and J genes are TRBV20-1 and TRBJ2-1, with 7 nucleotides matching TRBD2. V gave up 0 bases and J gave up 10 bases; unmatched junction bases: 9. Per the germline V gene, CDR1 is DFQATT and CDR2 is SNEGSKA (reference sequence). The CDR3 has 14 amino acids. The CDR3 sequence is CSARDVGASGEQFF. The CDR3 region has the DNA TGCAGTGCTAGAGATGTTGGGGCTAGCGGAGAGCAGTTCTTC.

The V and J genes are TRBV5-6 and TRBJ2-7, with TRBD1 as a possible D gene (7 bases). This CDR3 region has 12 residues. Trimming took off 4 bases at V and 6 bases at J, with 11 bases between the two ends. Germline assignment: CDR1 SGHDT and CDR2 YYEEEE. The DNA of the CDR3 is TGTGCCAGCAGCGGCGGGACAGTCGAGCAGTACTTC. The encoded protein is CASSGGTVEQYF.

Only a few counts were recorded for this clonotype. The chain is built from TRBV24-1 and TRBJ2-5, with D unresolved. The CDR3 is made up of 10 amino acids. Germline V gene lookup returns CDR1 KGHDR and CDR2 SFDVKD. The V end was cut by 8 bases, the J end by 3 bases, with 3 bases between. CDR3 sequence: CATKKETQYF. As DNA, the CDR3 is TGTGCCACCAAAAAAGAGACCCAGTACTTC.

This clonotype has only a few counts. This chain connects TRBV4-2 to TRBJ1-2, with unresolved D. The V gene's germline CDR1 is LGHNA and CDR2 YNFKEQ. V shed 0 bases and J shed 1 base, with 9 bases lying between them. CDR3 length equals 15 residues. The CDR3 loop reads CASSQEGQVNYGYTF. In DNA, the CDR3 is TGTGCCAGCAGCCAAGAAGGTCAGGTTAACTATGGCTACACCTTC.

This CDR3 reads CASSRTSGRVSDEQFF. The CDR3, as DNA: TGTGCCAGCAGCCGGACTAGCGGGAGGGTTAGCGATGAGCAGTTCTTC. This chain uses TRBV3-1 with TRBJ2-1, with 15 bases identical to TRBD2. Unmatched junction bases numbered 6, after V lost 4 bases and J lost 8 bases. From germline, CDR1 is LGHDT and CDR2 YNNKEL (reference sequence). The CDR3 sequence is 16 residues long.

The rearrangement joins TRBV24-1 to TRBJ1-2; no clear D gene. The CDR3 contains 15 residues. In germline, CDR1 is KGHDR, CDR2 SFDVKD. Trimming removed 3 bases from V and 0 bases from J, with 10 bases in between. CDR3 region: CATSDRQRANYGYTF. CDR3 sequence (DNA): TGTGCCACCAGTGATCGGCAGCGGGCTAACTATGGCTACACCTTC.

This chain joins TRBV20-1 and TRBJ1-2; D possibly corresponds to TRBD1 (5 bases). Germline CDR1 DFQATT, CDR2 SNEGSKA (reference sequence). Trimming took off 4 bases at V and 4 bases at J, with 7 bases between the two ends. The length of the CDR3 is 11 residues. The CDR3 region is CSAIDSYGYTF. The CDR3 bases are TGCAGTGCTATTGACAGCTATGGCTACACCTTC.

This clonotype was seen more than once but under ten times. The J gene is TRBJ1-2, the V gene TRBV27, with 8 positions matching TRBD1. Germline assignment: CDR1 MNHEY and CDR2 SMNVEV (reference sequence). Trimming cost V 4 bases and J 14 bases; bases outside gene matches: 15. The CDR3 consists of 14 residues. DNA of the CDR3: TGTGCCAGCAGTTCCCTCCTCATGGACAGGGCAATTACCTTC. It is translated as CASSSLLMDRAITF.

The CDR3 region is CASGGTRGSGTDTQYF. CDR3 DNA: TGTGCCAGCGGCGGGACTAGGGGAAGTGGCACAGATACGCAGTATTTT. The chain employs TRBV28 and TRBJ2-3, with 8 bases matching TRBD2. The germline gives CDR1 MDHEN, CDR2 SYDVKM. The CDR3 consists of 16 residues. V was clipped by 8 bases and J by 1 base; unmatched bases: 11.

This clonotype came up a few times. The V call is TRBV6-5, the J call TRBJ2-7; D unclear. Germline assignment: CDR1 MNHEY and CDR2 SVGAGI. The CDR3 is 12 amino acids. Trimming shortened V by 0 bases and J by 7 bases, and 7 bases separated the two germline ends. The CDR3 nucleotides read TGTGCCAGCAGTTACTCGACCAGGGAGCAGTACTTC. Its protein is CASSYSTREQYF.

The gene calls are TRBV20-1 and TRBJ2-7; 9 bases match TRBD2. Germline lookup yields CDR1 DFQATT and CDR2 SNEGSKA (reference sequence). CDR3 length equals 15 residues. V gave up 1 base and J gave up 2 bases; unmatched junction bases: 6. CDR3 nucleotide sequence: TGCAGTGCTAGAGGGGTTAGCGGGAGTGCCTACGAGCAGTACTTC. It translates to CSARGVSGSAYEQYF.

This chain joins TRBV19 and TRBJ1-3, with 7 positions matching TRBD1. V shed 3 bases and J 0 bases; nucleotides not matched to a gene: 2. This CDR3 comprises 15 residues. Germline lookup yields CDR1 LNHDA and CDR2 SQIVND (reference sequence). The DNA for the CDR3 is TGTGCCAGTAGTATCGGACAGGCCTCTGGAAACACCATATATTTT. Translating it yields CASSIGQASGNTIYF.

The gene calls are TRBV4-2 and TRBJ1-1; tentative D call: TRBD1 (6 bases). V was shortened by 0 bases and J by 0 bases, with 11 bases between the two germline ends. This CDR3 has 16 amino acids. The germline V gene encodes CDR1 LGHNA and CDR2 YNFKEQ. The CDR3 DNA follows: TGTGCCAGCAGCCAAGAGGGACACAGAATGAACACTGAAGCTTTCTTT. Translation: CASSQEGHRMNTEAFF.

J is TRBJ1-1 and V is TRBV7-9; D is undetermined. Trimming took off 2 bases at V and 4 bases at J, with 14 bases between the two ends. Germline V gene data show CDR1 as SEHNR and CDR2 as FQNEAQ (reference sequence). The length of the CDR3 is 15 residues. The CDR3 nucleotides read TGTGCCAGCAGCTTATCGGGCGTGGGAGGCACTGAAGCTTTCTTT. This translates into CASSLSGVGGTEAFF.

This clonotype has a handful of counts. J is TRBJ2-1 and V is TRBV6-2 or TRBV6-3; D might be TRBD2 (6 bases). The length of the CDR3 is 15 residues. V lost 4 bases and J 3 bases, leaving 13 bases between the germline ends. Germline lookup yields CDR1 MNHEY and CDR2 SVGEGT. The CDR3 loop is CASSSLGGGYNEQFF. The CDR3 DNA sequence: TGTGCCAGCAGTTCCCTCGGGGGTGGCTACAATGAGCAGTTCTTC.

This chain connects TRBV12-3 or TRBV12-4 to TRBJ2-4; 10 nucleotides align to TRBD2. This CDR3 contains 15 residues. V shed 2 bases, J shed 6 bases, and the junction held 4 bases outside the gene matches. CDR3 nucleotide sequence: TGTGCCAGCAGTTTAACGGGACTAGCGTTAAACATTCAGTACTTC. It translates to CASSLTGLALNIQYF.

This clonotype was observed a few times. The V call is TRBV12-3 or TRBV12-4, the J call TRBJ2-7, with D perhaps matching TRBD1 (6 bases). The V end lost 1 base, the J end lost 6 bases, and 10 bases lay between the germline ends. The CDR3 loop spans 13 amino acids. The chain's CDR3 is CASSLVRGSEQYF. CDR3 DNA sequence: TGTGCCAGCAGTTTAGTCAGGGGCTCCGAGCAGTACTTC.

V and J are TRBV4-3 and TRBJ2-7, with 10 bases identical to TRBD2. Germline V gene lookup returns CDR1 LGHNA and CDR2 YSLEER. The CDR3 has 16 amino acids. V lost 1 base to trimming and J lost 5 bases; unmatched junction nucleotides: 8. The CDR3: CASSQASGSWTNEQYF. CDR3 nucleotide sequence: TGCGCCAGCAGCCAAGCTAGCGGGAGTTGGACCAACGAGCAGTACTTC.

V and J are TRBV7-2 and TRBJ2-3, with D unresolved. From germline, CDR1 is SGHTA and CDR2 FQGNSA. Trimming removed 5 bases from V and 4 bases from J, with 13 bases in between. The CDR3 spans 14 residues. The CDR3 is CASSLGVPPDTQYF. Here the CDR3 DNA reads TGTGCCAGCAGCCTCGGTGTTCCCCCAGATACGCAGTATTTT.

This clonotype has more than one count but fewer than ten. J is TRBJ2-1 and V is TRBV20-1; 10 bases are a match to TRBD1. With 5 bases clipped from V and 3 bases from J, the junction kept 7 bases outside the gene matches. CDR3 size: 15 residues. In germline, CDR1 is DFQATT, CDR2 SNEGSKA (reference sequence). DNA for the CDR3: TGCAGTGCTCCTGCCGGGACAGGGGACTACAATGAGCAGTTCTTC. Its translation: CSAPAGTGDYNEQFF.

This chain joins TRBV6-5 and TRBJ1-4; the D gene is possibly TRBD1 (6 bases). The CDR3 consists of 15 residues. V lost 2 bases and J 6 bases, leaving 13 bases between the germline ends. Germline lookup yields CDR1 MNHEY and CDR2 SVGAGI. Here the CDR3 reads CASSYQQGIDEKLFF. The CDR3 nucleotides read TGTGCCAGCAGTTACCAGCAGGGGATCGATGAAAAACTGTTTTTT.